One and the same sample provided the 27 T cell receptor beta chains below, sequenced in a study of T cell repertoires in cytomegalovirus infection. Each CDR3 protein is one row after TCRdb ran MiXCR on the reads. The table has about 200,000 distinct CDR3 sequences, 9.5% seen once. Sample: PBMCs. The source is a human donor in good health (CMV status not recorded). Some clones in this sample may be carry-over from other donors' samples.

This clonotype has just a few counts. V and J are TRBV20-1 and TRBJ1-1; 7 nucleotides match TRBD1. The J segment lost 2 bases and the V segment lost 4 bases, leaving 7 bases of the junction unmatched. The germline V gene has CDR1 DFQATT and CDR2 SNEGSKA (reference sequence). This CDR3 region has 14 residues. Here the CDR3 DNA reads TGCAGTGCTAACCGGGACAGACGAAACACTGAAGCTTTCTTT. This translates into CSANRDRRNTEAFF.

This clonotype was recorded at least ten times. This rearrangement joins TRBV7-2 to TRBJ2-5; 8 bases fit TRBD1. Germline CDR1 and CDR2: SGHTA and FQGNSA. V shed 5 bases and J 4 bases; nucleotides not matched to a gene: 6. CDR3 length: 14 amino acids. The DNA for the CDR3 is TGTGCCAGCAGCACACGGACAGGGAGAGAGACCCAGTACTTC. Translation gives CASSTRTGRETQYF.

The CDR3: CAISESSGDTEAFF. The CDR3 coding sequence is TGTGCCATCAGTGAGTCCTCGGGGGACACTGAAGCTTTCTTT. The rearrangement uses TRBV10-3 and TRBJ1-1; tentative D call: TRBD1 (5 bases). This CDR3 is built from 14 residues. V lost 0 bases to trimming and J lost 3 bases, with 8 bases between them. Germline V gives CDR1 ENHRY, CDR2 SYGVKD.

This clonotype was counted at least ten times. The chain combines TRBV7-9 with TRBJ2-7; 8 bases agree with TRBD1. The ends lost 11 bases at V and 3 bases at J; junction bases unmatched: 6. The germline gives CDR1 SEHNR, CDR2 FQNEAQ (reference sequence). The CDR3 spans 12 residues. DNA for the CDR3: TGTGCCGGACAGGGTGGGGACTACGAGCAGTACTTC. Translated, it gives CAGQGGDYEQYF.

A few counts support this clonotype. V gene TRBV5-5 combines with J gene TRBJ1-2; 9 bases line up with TRBD1. The CDR3 is 14 amino acids. After removal of 0 bases from V and 4 bases from J, the junction contained 1 base not matched to a gene. CDR1 is SGHKS, CDR2 YYEKEE, per germline (reference sequence). The CDR3 sequence: CASSLEGQGYGYTF. For the CDR3, the DNA is TGTGCCAGCAGCTTGGAGGGACAGGGCTATGGCTACACCTTC.

The sample holds many counts of this clonotype. V and J are TRBV7-2 and TRBJ1-1; no clear D gene. Germline V gene data show CDR1 as SGHTA and CDR2 as FQGNSA. CDR3 length: 14 residues. V was cut by 5 bases and J by 5 bases, with 15 bases left in between. CDR3 DNA sequence: TGTGCCAGCAGCCCATCTCGGTTTGAAACTGAAGCTTTCTTT. It translates to CASSPSRFETEAFF.

This chain connects TRBV5-5 to TRBJ2-7; tentative D call: TRBD2 (5 bases). The V and J ends lost 0 bases and 3 bases respectively, with 10 bases between them. This CDR3 region has 14 residues. CDR1 is SGHKS and CDR2 is YYEKEE in the germline V gene (reference sequence). The CDR3 bases are TGTGCCAGCAGCTTGGCACACGGAGGCTACGAGCAGTACTTC. This codes for CASSLAHGGYEQYF.

V and J are TRBV2 and TRBJ2-7; the D call may be TRBD1 or TRBD2 (5 bases each). Trimming cost V 7 bases and J 3 bases, with 19 bases left between them. Germline CDR1 reads SNHLY; CDR2 reads FYNNEI. This CDR3 has 15 amino acids. The CDR3 reads CASIRGAGKIYEQYF. CDR3 coding DNA: TGTGCCAGCATACGAGGGGCAGGGAAGATCTACGAGCAGTACTTC.

There are many counts of this clonotype. The chain employs TRBV7-2 and TRBJ2-1, with 9 bases aligning to TRBD2. Germline CDR1 SGHTA, CDR2 FQGNSA. Trimming at V came to 1 base and at J to 7 bases, leaving 11 bases not matched to a gene. The CDR3 runs 17 residues. DNA for the CDR3: TGTGCCAGCAGCTTAGAAGGACGGCGGGGGGGACCGAATGAGCAGTTCTTC. Translated: CASSLEGRRGGPNEQFF.

V gene TRBV20-1 combines with J gene TRBJ1-1; no definite D call. Germline V gene data show CDR1 as DFQATT and CDR2 as SNEGSKA (reference sequence). The CDR3 length is 14 residues. Trimming stripped 3 bases from V and 5 bases from J, with 16 bases between. The CDR3 here is CSASRQNTGTEAFF. The DNA for the CDR3 is TGCAGTGCTAGTAGGCAGAACACGGGGACTGAAGCTTTCTTT.

In this sample, this clonotype turned up many times. CDR3 DNA sequence: TGTGCCAGTAGTATCACCGGGGATGTAGACATTCAGTACTTC. Its protein product is CASSITGDVDIQYF. The rearrangement joins TRBV19 to TRBJ2-4; weak D call: TRBD2 (5 bases). The germline V and J ends were trimmed by 3 bases and 8 bases, with 14 bases remaining between them. This CDR3 contains 14 residues. Germline V CDR1 and CDR2: LNHDA, SQIVND (reference sequence). Drawing the rest from reference TRBV19 and TRBJ2-4, the complete variable domain is DGGITQSPKYLFRKEGQNVTLSCEQNLNHDAMYWYRQDPGQGLRLIYYSQIVNDFQKGDIAEGYSVSREKKESFPLTVTSAQKNPTAFYLCASSITGDVDIQYFGAGTRLSVL.

This clonotype appeared many times. The chain combines TRBV6-1 with TRBJ1-4; D unresolved. From germline, CDR1 is MNHNS and CDR2 SASEGT. With 6 bases removed from V and 0 bases from J, the gap between germline ends came to 8 bases. The CDR3 consists of 14 residues. CDR3 DNA sequence: TGTGCCAGCAGCTCAGGACCAACTAATGAAAAACTGTTTTTT. It translates to CASSSGPTNEKLFF.

This clonotype was recorded many times. The gene calls are TRBV7-2 and TRBJ2-2; 9 bases agree with TRBD2. V lost 6 bases and J lost 1; bases outside the gene matches: 0. This CDR3 has 14 amino acids. Germline CDR1 is SGHTA and CDR2 is FQGNSA. The CDR3 DNA follows: TGTGCCAGCAGACTAGCGGGGAACACCGGGGAGCTGTTTTTT. Translation gives CASRLAGNTGELFF.

V is TRBV4-3 and J is TRBJ2-7; D unclear. This CDR3 comprises 16 residues. Germline V gene sequence: CDR1 LGHNA, CDR2 YSLEER. V was trimmed by 0 bases and J by 0 bases, leaving 12 bases between them. In DNA, the CDR3 is TGCGCCAGCAGCCAAGAGCCCAGGACCCTCTCCTACGAGCAGTACTTC. Its protein product is CASSQEPRTLSYEQYF.

This clonotype was seen ten or more times. The chain's CDR3 is CASSLIGGGTYEQYF. The CDR3 region has the DNA TGTGCCAGCAGCTTAATCGGCGGGGGAACCTACGAGCAGTACTTC. The rearrangement links TRBV7-3 to TRBJ2-7; 7 bases map to TRBD2. V was pared by 1 base and J by 2 bases, with 5 bases of the junction left unmatched. This CDR3 comprises 15 residues. Germline loops: CDR1 SGHTA, CDR2 FQGTGA.

This clonotype was observed many times. The chain joins TRBV19 to TRBJ1-1; TRBD1 might be the D (5 bases). Germline V gene data show CDR1 as LNHDA and CDR2 as SQIVND (reference sequence). Trimming removed 3 bases at V and 2 bases at J, with 7 bases between. The CDR3 spans 13 residues. CDR3: CASSMTANTEAFF. The DNA of the CDR3 is TGTGCCAGTAGTATGACAGCCAACACTGAAGCTTTCTTT.

This clonotype has a handful of counts. The chain uses TRBV4-1 and TRBJ2-1, with 9 nucleotides matching TRBD2. Germline V gives CDR1 MGHRA, CDR2 YSYEKL. The CDR3 runs to 15 residues. The V segment lost 6 bases and the J segment 6 bases; nucleotides outside the gene matches: 9. Written as DNA, the CDR3 is TGCGCCAGCAGAATGTTTAGCGGGGGCTTCAATGAGCAGTTCTTC. Protein product: CASRMFSGGFNEQFF.

The gene calls are TRBV7-2 and TRBJ2-3, with D perhaps matching TRBD1 or TRBD2 (5 bases each). CDR3 length: 14 amino acids. Germline CDR1 and CDR2: SGHTA and FQGNSA. V was trimmed by 8 bases and J by 0 bases, leaving 12 bases between them. DNA for the CDR3: TGTGCCAGCCATGGTTGGGACAGCACAGATACGCAGTATTTT. Translation: CASHGWDSTDTQYF. Using reference TRBV7-2 and TRBJ2-3 for the parts outside the CDR3, the full variable domain is GAGVSQSPSNKVTEKGKDVELRCDPISGHTALYWYRQSLGQGLEFLIYFQGNSAPDKSGLPSDRFSAERTGGSVSTLTIQRTQQEDSAVYLCASHGWDSTDTQYFGPGTRLTVL.

Many counts were recorded for this clonotype. The chain uses TRBV7-6 and TRBJ2-7, with 9 positions matching TRBD1. The CDR3 has 14 residues. V lost 5 bases, J lost 2 bases, and 4 bases stayed unmatched. Germline V gene data show CDR1 as SGHVS and CDR2 as FNYEAQ. The CDR3 region has the DNA TGTGCCAGCAGCGTCCGACAGGGGGCCTACGAGCAGTACTTC. Encoded protein: CASSVRQGAYEQYF.

This clonotype was recorded at least ten times. The chain links TRBV7-9 to TRBJ1-2, with TRBD1 identical over 8 bases. V was clipped by 1 base and J by 5 bases; unmatched bases: 6. Germline lookup yields CDR1 SEHNR and CDR2 FQNEAQ (reference sequence). The CDR3 has 15 residues. In DNA form, the CDR3 reads TGTGCCAGCAGCTTAGGACAAGGACAGGGTTATGGCTACACCTTC. Its protein is CASSLGQGQGYGYTF.

This clonotype was counted ten times or more. The chain uses TRBV28 and TRBJ1-3; D not certain. Trimming removed 4 bases from V and 1 base from J, with 8 bases in between. The CDR3 spans 14 residues. Germline V gives CDR1 MDHEN, CDR2 SYDVKM. This chain's CDR3 is CASSSSRSGNTIYF. CDR3 DNA sequence: TGTGCCAGCAGTTCAAGTCGGTCTGGAAACACCATATATTTT.

The CDR3 is CASRGELAGEQETQYF. Here the CDR3 DNA reads TGTGCCAGCAGAGGGGAGCTAGCGGGGGAGCAAGAGACCCAGTACTTC. This rearrangement joins TRBV2 to TRBJ2-5, with 10 bases aligning to TRBD2. The germline V gene has CDR1 SNHLY and CDR2 FYNNEI. With 6 bases clipped from V and 2 bases from J, the junction kept 9 bases outside the gene matches. The CDR3 loop spans 16 amino acids.

In its sample, this clonotype was seen many times. The V gene is TRBV28, the J gene TRBJ1-3; D is unresolved. The CDR3 runs to 15 residues. Germline lookup yields CDR1 MDHEN and CDR2 SYDVKM. V lost 3 bases to trimming and J lost 1 base, with 10 bases between them. The CDR3 sequence: CASSLRQSSGNTIYF. The CDR3 region has the DNA TGTGCCAGCAGTTTGAGGCAGTCATCTGGAAACACCATATATTTT.

The sample holds many counts of this clonotype. The CDR3 bases are TGTGCCAGCAGCCCAGAGAAGTTGGGGTACAATGAGCAGTTCTTC. Translation gives CASSPEKLGYNEQFF. This sequence joins TRBV7-9 and TRBJ2-1; D is undetermined. Germline CDR1 SEHNR, CDR2 FQNEAQ (reference sequence). V gave up 5 bases and J gave up 4 bases, with 15 bases separating them. The CDR3 is 15 residues long.

As concerns this clonotype: A much larger clonotype is one base distant, so this may be a read error. The CDR3 nucleotides read TGTGCCAGTCGGGAGGGACTAGCTCGTGAGACCCATTACTTC. As protein: CASREGLARETHYF. The chain recombines TRBV2 with TRBJ2-5, with 9 bases that match TRBD2. Germline V gene sequence: CDR1 SNHLY, CDR2 FYNNEI. The CDR3 is 14 amino acids. Variable domain in full (rest from reference TRBV2 and TRBJ2-5): EPEVTQTPSHQVTQMGQEVILRCVPISNHLYFYWYRQILGQKVEFLVSFYNNEISEKSEIFDDQFSVERPDGSNFTLKIRSTKLEDSAMYFCASREGLARETHYFGPGTRLLVL.

This clonotype has at least ten counts. The V call is TRBV10-2, the J call TRBJ2-7, with unresolved D. CDR1 is WSHSY and CDR2 is SAAADI in the germline V gene. This CDR3 has 14 residues. Trimming took 0 bases from V and 3 from J, leaving 9 bases between them. CDR3 loop: CASSESGFFYEQYF. DNA of the CDR3: TGCGCCAGCAGTGAGTCGGGGTTCTTCTACGAGCAGTACTTC.

Many counts were recorded for this clonotype. The J gene is TRBJ1-5, the V gene TRBV13, with 7 bases fitting TRBD1. Trimming removed 3 bases from V and 6 bases from J; junction bases left unmatched: 8. This CDR3 comprises 15 residues. In germline, CDR1 is PRHDT, CDR2 FYEKMQ (reference sequence). The CDR3 region has the DNA TGTGCCAGCAGCTTCGAGGGGGCGGACGGTCAGCCCCAGCATTTT. Translated, it gives CASSFEGADGQPQHF.